This T cell receptor beta chain was captured in a study of blood T cell repertoires in COVID-19. The wider study: Spain, Italy and the United States supplied samples that represented acute and convalescent COVID-19. The cDNA or gDNA used as material had been derived from T cells, B-cell-depleted T cells, or PBMCs.

Generated by immunoSEQ multiplex PCR, the TCRdb table keeps only in-frame clones and is missing some. The table shows around 150,000 clones, with approximately 87% occurring only once. The V end lost 5 bases, the J end lost 2 bases, and 12 bases lay between the germline ends. The germline gives CDR1 MNHEY, CDR2 SMNVEV (reference sequence). The CDR3 is made up of 14 amino acids. The sequence derives from a woman aged 40 to 49 with acute or convalescent COVID-19. The sample comprised peripheral blood. This sequence joins TRBV27 and TRBJ2-5; D possibly corresponds to TRBD2 (6 bases). The CDR3 DNA is TGTGCCAGCAGTGCCGGGACTCTTCAAGAGACCCAGTACTTC. It yields the protein CASSAGTLQETQYF.